These T cell receptor beta chains were read from a single sample in a study of T-cell memory formation after mild COVID-19. TCRdb processed the 5' RACE reads anew with MiXCR; each CDR3 protein has one entry. This table holds about half a million distinct CDR3 sequences, roughly 18% found once. The material sequenced was PBMCs or a T cell subset sorted from them (not recorded which). The receptors originated from an adult woman who had mild COVID-19 (a few samples of this study predate the infection). Cell type and time point are not known. Both conserved end residues are part of each CDR3. Fields, in order: V gene, clone size, D gene, J gene, CDR3 DNA, CDR3 protein. D genes are given only for firm matches. The size entry is marked missing in some rows and otherwise reads once, few, many or a size class.

TRBV3-1	many	-	TRBJ1-6	TGTGCCAGCAGCCAAGAGGGTACAGGGTGGAATTCACCCCTCCACTTT	CASSQEGTGWNSPLHF
TRBV7-9	-	TRBD1	TRBJ2-6	TGTGCCAGCAGCTTGTCGGACAGGGTAAAGGCCAACGTCCTGACTTTC	CASSLSDRVKANVLTF
TRBV9	few	TRBD2	TRBJ2-7	TGTGCCAGCAGCGTAGCGCTAGCGGGAGCGCAGTACTTC	CASSVALAGAQYF
TRBV6-2/TRBV6-3	few	-	TRBJ2-1	TGTGCCAGCATCGGACTACTAGGGAGGAGTGAGCAGTTCTTC	CASIGLLGRSEQFF
TRBV19	few	-	TRBJ1-5	TGTGCCAGTAGTTTCCGGGGGAACATCCCCCAGCATTTT	CASSFRGNIPQHF
TRBV9	few	-	TRBJ2-3	TGTGCCAGTGGCACCGGGGGCCACAGCACAGATACGCAGTATTTT	CASGTGGHSTDTQYF
TRBV6-6	-	-	TRBJ2-3	TGTGCCAGCAGTTACGACGGGACTCCGGCGGATACGCAGTATTTT	CASSYDGTPADTQYF
TRBV5-1	few	TRBD1	TRBJ1-4	TGCGCCAGCAGCGGGACAGCGGATAGTGAAAAACTGTTTTTT	CASSGTADSEKLFF
TRBV6-1	-	-	TRBJ2-1	TGTGCCAGCAGTGAAAGTAAAGGAGGGGGCAATGAGCAGTTCTTC	CASSESKGGGNEQFF
TRBV4-1	few	-	TRBJ1-1	TGCGCCAGCAGCCAAGATGATGTGGGAGGCGCTGAAGCTTTCTTT	CASSQDDVGGAEAFF
TRBV18	few	-	TRBJ2-5	TGTGCCAGCTCACCCGCGAGGGGGAAAGAGACCCAGTACTTC	CASSPARGKETQYF
TRBV25-1	few	-	TRBJ2-1	TGTGCCAGCAGTGTTCTAAACGGCTATGAGCAGTTCTTC	CASSVLNGYEQFF
TRBV6-2/TRBV6-3	many	-	TRBJ1-1	TGTGCCAGCAGTTTAAATCCGGGACTCAGGAACACTGAAGCTTTCTTT	CASSLNPGLRNTEAFF
TRBV24-1	-	-	TRBJ1-1	TGTGCCACCAGTGGCCCCGGGCCTACCAACACTGAAGCTTTCTTT	CATSGPGPTNTEAFF
TRBV19	many	TRBD2	TRBJ2-7	TGTGCCAGTAGTATCACCTTAAGCGGGAGGAGCTCCTACGAGCAGTACTTC	CASSITLSGRSSYEQYF
TRBV11-2	-	-	TRBJ2-3	TGTGCCAGCACCCCCTCAATAGATACGCAGTATTTT	CASTPSIDTQYF
TRBV6-2/TRBV6-3	-	TRBD2	TRBJ2-1	TGTGCCAGCAGTCCCTCGGGAGGCCGGTTCTTC	CASSPSGGRFF
TRBV4-2	-	-	TRBJ1-5	TGTGCCAGCAGCCAAGAGATCGCACCTCTGAGCAATCAGCCCCAGCATTTT	CASSQEIAPLSNQPQHF
TRBV29-1	-	-	TRBJ1-1	TGCAGCGTTGCCCCGGGACTAAACACTGAAGCTTTCTTT	CSVAPGLNTEAFF
TRBV28	few	TRBD1	TRBJ2-3	TGTGCCAGCATCATGGACAGGGGGCGCACAGATACGCAGTATTTT	CASIMDRGRTDTQYF
TRBV3-2	-	-	TRBJ1-1	TGTGCCAGCAGCCAAGAGGGTAAAGGGGAAAGACCCCCGAACACTGAAGCTTTCTTT	CASSQEGKGERPPNTEAFF
TRBV7-3	-	-	TRBJ2-3	TGTGCCAGCAGCTTAGATAGGGTCTCCGGAACAGATACGCAGTATTTT	CASSLDRVSGTDTQYF
TRBV7-2	few	TRBD2	TRBJ2-3	TGTGCCAGCAGCAACCCCCTCGGACTAGTGGTTCATACGCAGTATTTT	CASSNPLGLVVHTQYF
TRBV7-3	few	TRBD1	TRBJ2-3	TGTGCCAGCAGCTTACGGACAGGGGGCATTACAGATACGCAGTATTTT	CASSLRTGGITDTQYF
TRBV6-6	-	-	TRBJ2-3	TGTGCCAGCAGGAGTGTTGCAGATACGCAGTATTTT	CASRSVADTQYF
TRBV7-3	-	TRBD2	TRBJ2-1	TGTGCCAGCAGCTTGAATCCGGGAGGCTCCTACAATGAGCAGTTCTTC	CASSLNPGGSYNEQFF
TRBV14	-	-	TRBJ2-1	TGTGCCAGCAGCCAAGGTGCTTTTCGGGAGCAGTTCTTC	CASSQGAFREQFF
TRBV4-2	few	-	TRBJ2-3	TGTGCCAGCAGCCAAGAAAGGCTAGATACGCAGTATTTT	CASSQERLDTQYF
TRBV5-1	-	-	TRBJ1-2	TGCGCCAGCAGCCAGAGGGGCATGCAGAGCAATGGCTACACCTTC	CASSQRGMQSNGYTF
TRBV7-8	few	TRBD1	TRBJ2-7	TGTGCCAGCAGCACCGGGACAGGGGTCTACGAGCAGTACTTC	CASSTGTGVYEQYF
TRBV30	-	-	TRBJ2-3	TGTGCCTGGAGTGGGATCTTCACAGATACGCAGTATTTT	CAWSGIFTDTQYF
TRBV20-1	few	TRBD2	TRBJ2-1	TGCAGTGCGAGGACTAGCGGATACAATGAGCAGTTCTTC	CSARTSGYNEQFF
TRBV5-1	-	-	TRBJ2-4	TGCGCCAGCAGCTTGGGCGACCTCGGCGGGTCCAAAAACATTCAGTACTTC	CASSLGDLGGSKNIQYF
TRBV24-1	-	-	TRBJ1-1	TGTGCCACCAGTGATTTGGACGGACGTGAAGCTTTCTTT	CATSDLDGREAFF
TRBV5-5	-	TRBD2	TRBJ2-2	TGTGCCAGCAGCTTAAGGCTAGCGGGGGAAAACACCGGGGAGCTGTTTTTT	CASSLRLAGENTGELFF
TRBV5-1	many	-	TRBJ2-4	TGCGCCAGCAGCTTGGAACTAGGCATTCAGTACTTC	CASSLELGIQYF
TRBV7-2	many	-	TRBJ1-3	TGTGCCAGCAGCCCCGGGGGGCCGAACACCATATATTTT	CASSPGGPNTIYF
TRBV15	-	TRBD2	TRBJ2-7	TGTGCCACCAGCAGTCTCACTTGGACTAGCGGAACCTACGAGCAGTACTTC	CATSSLTWTSGTYEQYF
TRBV20-1	-	-	TRBJ2-1	TGCAGTGGGACATCTTCCTACAATGAGCAGTTCTTC	CSGTSSYNEQFF
TRBV5-6	-	-	TRBJ2-3	TGTGCCAGCAGCTTGGTGTATACGCAGTATTTT	CASSLVYTQYF
TRBV11-2	-	-	TRBJ2-3	TGTGCCAGCAGCTTTACAGGTCTAAGCACAGATACGCAGTATTTT	CASSFTGLSTDTQYF
TRBV12-5	few	-	TRBJ2-4	TGTGCTAGTGGTTTAGGGGCGGCCAAAAACATTCAGTACTTC	CASGLGAAKNIQYF